What follows are 19 T cell receptor beta chains derived from one specimen sequenced in a study of blood T cell repertoires in COVID-19. Only in-frame clones appear in the TCRdb table, and some are missing; sequencing was by immunoSEQ multiplex PCR. Of over 600,000 clones in the sample, just under 90% are singletons; the top ten hold over 0.2%. The sequenced sample consisted of peripheral blood. These TCRs come from a young woman with acute or convalescent COVID-19.

This chain joins TRBV4-1 and TRBJ1-2; a weak D match, TRBD1 (6 bases). In germline, CDR1 is MGHRA, CDR2 YSYEKL. V shed 1 base and J shed 5 bases, with 14 bases lying between them. The CDR3 consists of 15 residues. CDR3 DNA sequence: TGCGCCAGCAGCCAAGTTTGGACAGCGGAGTATGGCTACACCTTC. Translating gives CASSQVWTAEYGYTF.

The chain employs TRBV4-1 and TRBJ2-5; D is uncertain. The CDR3 has 13 residues. Per germline, CDR1 MGHRA and CDR2 YSYEKL. Trimming stripped 4 bases from V and 2 bases from J, with 8 bases between. The CDR3 region has the DNA TGCGCCAGCAGCCTCGCGGTTCAAGAGACCCAGTACTTC. As protein: CASSLAVQETQYF.

The count of this clone is one. This sequence joins TRBV10-3 and TRBJ1-1; D uncertain. The CDR3 is made up of 13 amino acids. Per germline, CDR1 ENHRY and CDR2 SYGVKD. V was cut by 6 bases and J by 1 base, with 9 bases left in between. CDR3 DNA: TGTGCCATCAGAGGACTGACGAACACTGAAGCTTTCTTT. Amino acid sequence: CAIRGLTNTEAFF.

This clone was recorded only once. This rearrangement joins TRBV30 to TRBJ1-1; possible D gene TRBD1, 6 bases. Trimming pared 2 bases from V and 0 bases from J, leaving 10 bases between. Germline-derived CDR1 and CDR2 are GTSNPN and SVGIG (reference sequence). This CDR3 is 14 amino acids long. The CDR3 spells CAWSPGQLNTEAFF. The DNA for the CDR3 is TGTGCCTGGAGTCCCGGACAGCTGAACACTGAAGCTTTCTTT.

The chain employs TRBV11-1 and TRBJ2-2; maybe TRBD2 (7 bases). CDR1 is SGHAT, CDR2 FQDESV, per germline (reference sequence). The CDR3 has 15 residues. The V gene lost 1 base and the J gene lost 6 bases, with 12 bases spanning the gap. The CDR3 here is CASSLVGGQSGELFF. CDR3 sequence (DNA): TGTGCCAGCAGCTTAGTCGGGGGGCAGTCCGGGGAGCTGTTTTTT.

The chain uses TRBV10-3 and TRBJ2-7, with 7 bases matching TRBD2. Germline CDR1 and CDR2: ENHRY and SYGVKD. This CDR3 contains 13 residues. The J segment lost 1 base and the V segment lost 10 bases, leaving 7 bases of the junction unmatched. The DNA for the CDR3 is TGTGCCACCGGGGGAGGGCCGTCCTACGAGCAGTACTTC. Its protein is CATGGGPSYEQYF.

In this sample, this clone turned up a few times. The V call is TRBV18, the J call TRBJ1-1, with D possibly matching TRBD1 (5 bases). The CDR3 sequence is 16 residues long. CDR1 is KGHSH, CDR2 LQKENI, per germline. V was pared by 0 bases and J by 5 bases, with 16 bases between. CDR3 region: CASSPPSSRVGTEAFF. The CDR3 nucleotides read TGTGCCAGCTCACCACCGTCGTCCAGGGTTGGTACTGAAGCTTTCTTT.

This chain links TRBV10-3 with TRBJ2-7; 7 bases are shared with TRBD1. The CDR3 length is 15 residues. Germline CDR1 is ENHRY and CDR2 is SYGVKD. J gave up 3 bases and V 4 bases, and 9 bases lay outside the gene matches. The CDR3 sequence: CAISGATGRGYEQYF. DNA of the CDR3: TGTGCCATCAGTGGCGCGACAGGGAGAGGCTACGAGCAGTACTTC.

The chain is built from TRBV5-1 and TRBJ1-1, with D tentatively TRBD1 (5 bases). The CDR3 consists of 14 residues. V was trimmed by 4 bases and J by 8 bases, leaving 18 bases between them. The germline V gene has CDR1 SGHRS and CDR2 YFSETQ. Written as DNA, the CDR3 is TGCGCCAGCAGCCTCTTTTCAGGGAAAATAGAAGCTTTCTTT. This gives the protein CASSLFSGKIEAFF.

This chain connects TRBV9 to TRBJ1-2, with D tentatively TRBD1 (6 bases). With 4 bases removed from V and 2 bases from J, the gap between germline ends came to 12 bases. Per germline, CDR1 SGDLS and CDR2 YYNGEE. CDR3 length: 14 amino acids. CDR3 bases: TGTGCCAGCAGCCCGGGGGGGGCAAACTATGGCTACACCTTC. It codes for CASSPGGANYGYTF.

The CDR3 loop is CATRQSTEAFF. The CDR3 DNA reads TGTGCCACCCGACAGAGCACTGAAGCTTTCTTT. The V call is TRBV7-2, the J call TRBJ1-1; a possible D gene is TRBD1 (5 bases). Germline CDR1 is SGHTA and CDR2 is FQGNSA. V lost 10 bases and J 4 bases, leaving 10 bases between the germline ends. This CDR3 is 11 amino acids long.

This clone appeared a few times. This chain uses TRBV10-2 with TRBJ2-7; the match to TRBD2 covers 9 bases. Per germline, CDR1 WSHSY and CDR2 SAAADI. Germline trimming cut 7 bases from V and 2 bases from J; bases unmatched to any gene: 6. The CDR3 length is 14 residues. This CDR3 reads CASTVTSGTYEQYF. CDR3 coding DNA: TGCGCCAGCACCGTGACTAGCGGAACCTACGAGCAGTACTTC.

V and J are TRBV11-2 and TRBJ1-1; tentative D call: TRBD1 (6 bases). CDR3 size: 17 residues. Germline V gene sequence: CDR1 SGHAT, CDR2 FQNNGV. V was pared by 0 bases and J by 1 base, with 15 bases between. CDR3 nucleotides: TGTGCCAGCAGCTTAGATCCGGGGGGCCCTACGAACACTGAAGCTTTCTTT. This codes for CASSLDPGGPTNTEAFF.

V gene TRBV7-2 combines with J gene TRBJ2-1; TRBD1 might be the D (6 bases). The germline V gene encodes CDR1 SGHTA and CDR2 FQGNSA. V was clipped by 2 bases and J by 8 bases, with 16 bases between them. There are 15 residues in the CDR3. The CDR3 protein is CASSLITGSHHEQFF. The CDR3 DNA is TGTGCCAGCAGCTTAATCACAGGGTCACACCATGAGCAGTTCTTC.

This rearrangement joins TRBV11-2 to TRBJ2-3, with TRBD1 as a possible D gene (5 bases). The CDR3 loop spans 15 amino acids. Per germline, CDR1 SGHAT and CDR2 FQNNGV. Trimming took off 5 bases at V and 8 bases at J, with 20 bases between the two ends. CDR3 region: CASSLGQGISVTQYF. The CDR3, as DNA: TGTGCCAGCAGCCTTGGGCAGGGTATTTCGGTTACGCAGTATTTT.

Concerning this clone itself: Other nucleotide sequences from this sample produce the same CDR3. This chain uses TRBV6-5 with TRBJ2-7; perhaps TRBD1 as D (6 bases). Germline values: CDR1 MNHEY, CDR2 SVGAGI. The CDR3 runs 14 residues. V gave up 2 bases and J gave up 2 bases, with 10 bases separating them. CDR3 loop: CASSYGGSTYEQYF. The DNA of the CDR3 is TGTGCCAGCAGTTACGGGGGCAGCACCTACGAGCAGTACTTC.

The V gene is TRBV2, the J gene TRBJ2-1; 16 bases are shared with TRBD2. The germline CDR1 and CDR2 sequences are SNHLY and FYNNEI. J gave up 4 bases and V 6 bases, and 3 bases lay outside the gene matches. The CDR3 is 16 residues long. The CDR3 nucleotides are TGTGCCAGCAGGAGGGGACTAGCGGGGGGGTACAATGAGCAGTTCTTC. Translated: CASRRGLAGGYNEQFF.

The CDR3 here is CASSYIGVPTDTQYF. CDR3 DNA sequence: TGTGCCAGCAGTTATATTGGAGTTCCCACAGATACGCAGTATTTT. The rearrangement joins TRBV6-5 to TRBJ2-3; D gene ambiguous. Germline V lookup: CDR1 MNHEY, CDR2 SVGAGI. This CDR3 is built from 15 residues. V lost 3 bases and J lost 2, with 12 bases in between.

The chain carries TRBV30 and TRBJ1-4; 8 positions match TRBD1. The trim removed 4 bases at V and 5 bases at J, leaving 3 bases unmatched. Looked up from germline, CDR1 is GTSNPN and CDR2 is SVGIG (reference sequence). The CDR3 runs to 13 residues. The CDR3 here is CAWTGGPNEKLFF. The CDR3 region has the DNA TGTGCCTGGACAGGGGGCCCCAATGAAAAACTGTTTTTT.